Each of the 16 T cell receptor beta chains below was sequenced from the same sample in a study of blood T cell repertoires in COVID-19 (dated by TCRdb to about 2020). The method behind the library was the immunoSEQ multiplex PCR assay. What TCRdb holds here is the immuneACCESS table cut down to in-frame rearrangements. Part of the clones is not present; checked against another copy, under half of the missing clones reflect an unresolved V gene, and the others are unexplained. Present in this sample are nearly 200,000 clones, 70% to 90% of which were seen just once. The biggest ten clones account for 0.65% to 0.95% of the sample. The sequenced sample consisted of peripheral blood. These receptors were taken from a woman aged 70-85 years with acute or convalescent COVID-19.

The chain uses TRBV10-1 and TRBJ1-1; D remains ambiguous. This CDR3 is 13 amino acids long. CDR1 WNHNN and CDR2 SYGVQD come from the germline V gene (reference sequence). Trimming pared 4 bases from V and 1 base from J, leaving 7 bases between. The DNA for the CDR3 is TGCGCCAGCAGTGTCTCCGGGAACACTGAAGCTTTCTTT. Its protein is CASSVSGNTEAFF.

The chain links TRBV6-2 or TRBV6-3 to TRBJ1-2, with 7 bases fitting TRBD1. Germline CDR1 is MNHEY and CDR2 is SVGEGT. The junction had 8 bases not matched to a gene; V was cut back by 4 bases and J by 0 bases. The CDR3 totals 16 residues. The CDR3 DNA is TGTGCCAGCAGTTCACAGGGGCGTGAAGCTAACTATGGCTACACCTTC. Its translation is CASSSQGREANYGYTF.

The chain is built from TRBV19 and TRBJ2-7, with 9 bases that match TRBD1. V shed 6 bases and J 5 bases; nucleotides not matched to a gene: 2. CDR1 LNHDA and CDR2 SQIVND come from the germline V gene (reference sequence). The CDR3 extends over 12 amino acids. CDR3 DNA: TGTGCCAGTAGCCGGGACAGGGACGAGCAGTACTTC. Translation: CASSRDRDEQYF.

This clone showed up just a few times. The CDR3, as DNA: TGCGCCAGCAGCTTAGGACAGCGAAACACCGGGGAGCTGTTTTTT. Its translation is CASSLGQRNTGELFF. The genes are TRBV5-1 and TRBJ2-2; D perhaps matches TRBD1 (6 bases). The V end lost 2 bases, the J end lost 2 bases, and 10 bases lay between the germline ends. CDR3 length: 15 amino acids. The germline CDR1 and CDR2 sequences are SGHRS and YFSETQ.

The V gene is TRBV3-1 (or the pseudogene TRBV3-2), the J gene TRBJ2-5; the match to TRBD1 covers 7 bases. CDR3 length: 12 residues. Germline CDR1 is LGHDT and CDR2 is YNNKEL (reference sequence). V was clipped by 7 bases and J by 4 bases; unmatched bases: 3. The CDR3 nucleotides are TGTGCCAGCACCAACAGGGGAGAGACCCAGTACTTC. Its translation is CASTNRGETQYF.

This chain connects TRBV3-1 (or the pseudogene TRBV3-2) to TRBJ1-4; D not resolved. Germline CDR1 is LGHDT and CDR2 is YNNKEL (reference sequence). The CDR3 totals 12 residues. The V and J ends lost 4 bases and 8 bases respectively, with 8 bases between them. The CDR3 is CASSPPGEKLFF. CDR3 nucleotide sequence: TGTGCCAGCAGCCCGCCGGGAGAAAAACTGTTTTTT.

J is TRBJ1-5 and V is TRBV5-1; TRBD1 might be the D (5 bases). Germline V gene data show CDR1 as SGHRS and CDR2 as YFSETQ. The CDR3 has 13 residues. V lost 5 bases and J 4 bases, leaving 10 bases between the germline ends. The chain's CDR3 is CASRLQENQPQHF. The CDR3, as DNA: TGCGCCAGCAGACTACAGGAGAATCAGCCCCAGCATTTT.

Concerning this clone itself: Additional DNA sequences in this sample encode the identical CDR3. The V gene is TRBV6-5, the J gene TRBJ1-1; 7 bases are a match to TRBD1. CDR3 length equals 14 residues. With V trimmed by 7 bases and J by 0 bases, 5 bases remained unmatched. The germline CDR1 and CDR2 sequences are MNHEY and SVGAGI. In nucleotides, the CDR3 is TGTGCCAGCACCCTCGACAGGGTGAACACTGAAGCTTTCTTT. Its translation: CASTLDRVNTEAFF.

This chain uses TRBV27 with TRBJ2-7; 7 bases fit TRBD2. In germline, CDR1 is MNHEY, CDR2 SMNVEV (reference sequence). V lost 7 bases and J lost 3; bases outside the gene matches: 12. The CDR3 runs to 15 residues. The CDR3 DNA is TGTGCCAGCACCACGGGAGGAGCGAGCTTCTACGAGCAGTACTTC. Protein product: CASTTGGASFYEQYF.

The chain is built from TRBV27 and TRBJ1-1; the match to TRBD1 covers 8 bases. The J segment lost 4 bases and the V segment lost 6 bases, leaving 7 bases of the junction unmatched. CDR1 is MNHEY and CDR2 is SMNVEV in the germline V gene (reference sequence). CDR3 length: 14 amino acids. CDR3 coding DNA: TGTGCCAGCAGCGCCGGGACAGGCGGCACTGAAGCTTTCTTT. Translated: CASSAGTGGTEAFF.

The chain employs TRBV5-1 and TRBJ2-5; 7 bases line up with TRBD1. V lost 4 bases, J lost 4 bases, and 7 bases stayed unmatched. The CDR3 is 14 residues long. Per the germline V gene, CDR1 is SGHRS and CDR2 is YFSETQ. This CDR3 is CASSLGTAGETQYF. The DNA for the CDR3 is TGCGCCAGCAGCCTAGGGACAGCAGGAGAGACCCAGTACTTC.

This rearrangement joins TRBV19 to TRBJ2-1; 7 bases match TRBD1. Germline CDR1 LNHDA, CDR2 SQIVND (reference sequence). V lost 5 bases, J lost 3 bases, and 10 bases stayed unmatched. The CDR3 is 16 residues long. This CDR3 is CASSLTGSLYYNEQFF. The DNA for the CDR3 is TGTGCCAGTAGTCTGACAGGGTCACTTTACTACAATGAGCAGTTCTTC. The whole variable domain, filled in from reference TRBV19 and TRBJ2-1, reads DGGITQSPKYLFRKEGQNVTLSCEQNLNHDAMYWYRQDPGQGLRLIYYSQIVNDFQKGDIAEGYSVSREKKESFPLTVTSAQKNPTAFYLCASSLTGSLYYNEQFFGPGTRLTVL.

The chain is built from TRBV5-4 and TRBJ1-2; weak D call: TRBD1 (6 bases). Germline loops: CDR1 SGHNT, CDR2 YYREEE (reference sequence). This CDR3 comprises 14 residues. Trimming removed 2 bases from V and 0 bases from J, with 8 bases in between. The CDR3 region has the DNA TGTGCCAGCAGCTTAACAGGGTCTAACTATGGCTACACCTTC. It encodes CASSLTGSNYGYTF. Using reference TRBV5-4 and TRBJ1-2 for the parts outside the CDR3, the full variable domain is ETGVTQSPTHLIKTRGQQVTLRCSSQSGHNTVSWYQQALGQGPQFIFQYYREEENGRGNFPPRFSGLQFPNYSSELNVNALELDDSALYLCASSLTGSNYGYTFGSGTRLTVV.

The genes are TRBV28 and TRBJ2-7; D possibly corresponds to TRBD1 (6 bases). Trimming left V 5 bases short and J 2 bases short, with 16 bases between. Germline CDR1 is MDHEN and CDR2 is SYDVKM. This CDR3 spans 15 amino acids. CDR3 DNA sequence: TGTGCCAGCAGTAGCCATGACAGGACTCCCTACGAGCAGTACTTC. It encodes CASSSHDRTPYEQYF.

CDR3 loop: CASSLKGGVETQYF. CDR3 coding DNA: TGTGCCAGCAGCTTAAAAGGCGGCGTAGAGACCCAGTACTTC. V usage is TRBV7-2 and J usage is TRBJ2-5; D unclear. The V end was cut by 2 bases, the J end by 4 bases, with 11 bases between. The CDR3 totals 14 residues. Germline CDR1 reads SGHTA; CDR2 reads FQGNSA.

This clone occurred once. The J gene is TRBJ2-1, the V gene TRBV5-1; 9 nucleotides match TRBD1. In germline, CDR1 is SGHRS, CDR2 YFSETQ. Trimming removed 3 bases from V and 9 bases from J; junction bases left unmatched: 13. The CDR3 is 16 amino acids. The CDR3: CASSWPPGQGPPEQFF. CDR3 bases: TGCGCCAGCAGCTGGCCCCCGGGACAGGGTCCACCTGAGCAGTTCTTC. Variable domain in full (rest from reference TRBV5-1 and TRBJ2-1): KAGVTQTPRYLIKTRGQQVTLSCSPISGHRSVSWYQQTPGQGLQFLFEYFSETQRNKGNFPGRFSGRQFSNSRSEMNVSTLELGDSALYLCASSWPPGQGPPEQFFGPGTRLTVL.